This T cell receptor beta chain came from a study of OX40 agonist ivuxolimab in advanced cancers. Study at large: Patients undergoing dose escalation presented with hepatocellular carcinoma, melanoma, renal cell or head and neck cancer. Enrollees could have had prior anti-PD-1, anti-PD-L1 or anti-CTLA-4 therapy, which approximately 40% had received. Study-level points and caveats: Clonal expansion was seen in CD4+ and CD8+ blood T cells by week 6 at 0.1 to 3.0 mg/kg. Average numbers of expanded clones were greater in CD8+ T cells than in CD4+.

TCRdb's table, derived via immunoSEQ multiplex PCR, lists solely in-frame clones and lacks some. The data hold 55,000 to 75,000 clones, with about 82% observed a single time. This clone occurred once. Its antigen is unknown. The CDR3 extends over 13 amino acids. V lost 5 bases, J lost 10 bases, and 17 bases lay in between. Germline loops: CDR1 LGHNA, CDR2 YNFKEQ. Sequences were derived from CD4+ or CD8+ T cells sorted from blood, sampled in a trial of the OX40 agonist ivuxolimab. J is TRBJ1-2 and V is TRBV4-2; D remains unclear. The receptor comes from an adult with an advanced solid tumor such as melanoma, head and neck, liver or kidney cancer. The CDR3 DNA follows: TGTGCCAGCAGCTTAGGACGGTCCCCTGACTACACCTTC. It translates to CASSLGRSPDYTF.